Listed below are T cell receptor beta chains from one sample, sequenced in a study of CD8+ T cells in alopecia areata. Clones were read by immunoSEQ multiplex PCR, and TCRdb kept only the in-frame ones, dropping some. Here the sample spans approximately 140,000 clones, approximately 80% being singletons. This specimen consisted of CD8+ T cells sorted from blood, obtained at week 4, from a patient treated with tofacitinib. These receptors originate from a human donor with alopecia areata. Each CDR3 is given with its conserved first and last residue. A D gene is named only where the DNA matches it firmly. Only some rows state a clone size, as once, few, many or a class for expanded clones.

j_gene | v_gene | abundance | d_gene | CDR3aa | CDR3nt
TRBJ2-2 | TRBV13 | . | TRBD1 | CASNPGQDNTGELFF | TGTGCCAGCAACCCGGGACAGGATAACACCGGGGAGCTGTTTTTT
TRBJ1-5 | TRBV27 | . | . | CASSFEGRQHF | TGTGCCAGCAGTTTTGAGGGAAGACAGCATTTT
TRBJ2-1 | TRBV30 | . | . | CAQEWGNEQFF | TGTGCCCAAGAATGGGGGAATGAGCAGTTCTTC
TRBJ1-2 | TRBV29-1 | . | . | CSVVLAGNYGYTF | TGCAGCGTTGTCTTGGCCGGCAACTATGGCTACACCTTC
TRBJ2-5 | TRBV25-1 | few | . | CASSTLLNRETQYF | TGTGCCAGCAGTACCCTCCTAAATCGGGAGACCCAGTACTTC
TRBJ2-4 | TRBV5-8 | . | . | CASSPGEAIDIQYF | TGTGCCAGCAGCCCCGGAGAGGCCATCGACATTCAGTACTTC
TRBJ2-2 | TRBV4-1 | . | TRBD1 | CASSPGQGWTGELFF | TGCGCCAGCAGCCCTGGACAGGGGTGGACCGGGGAGCTGTTTTTT
TRBJ2-1 | TRBV6-6 | once | . | CASSSGDSYNEQFF | TGTGCCAGCAGTTCGGGGGATTCCTACAATGAGCAGTTCTTC
TRBJ2-5 | TRBV5-5 | . | TRBD2 | CASSRPGGAQETQYF | TGTGCCAGCAGCCGCCCGGGGGGGGCCCAAGAGACCCAGTACTTC
TRBJ2-4 | TRBV29-1 | . | . | CSVEDYTVENIQYF | TGCAGCGTTGAAGATTATACTGTCGAAAACATTCAGTACTTC
TRBJ2-1 | TRBV7-6 | . | . | CASSTRENEQFF | TGTGCCAGCAGCACCAGGGAAAATGAGCAGTTCTTC
TRBJ2-2 | TRBV19 | . | TRBD1 | CATRTGAWSETGELFF | TGTGCCACCAGAACAGGGGCTTGGAGTGAGACCGGGGAGCTGTTTTTT
TRBJ1-5 | TRBV5-1 | . | . | CASSLADSRADQPQHF | TGCGCCAGCAGCTTGGCCGACTCCCGAGCCGATCAGCCCCAGCATTTT